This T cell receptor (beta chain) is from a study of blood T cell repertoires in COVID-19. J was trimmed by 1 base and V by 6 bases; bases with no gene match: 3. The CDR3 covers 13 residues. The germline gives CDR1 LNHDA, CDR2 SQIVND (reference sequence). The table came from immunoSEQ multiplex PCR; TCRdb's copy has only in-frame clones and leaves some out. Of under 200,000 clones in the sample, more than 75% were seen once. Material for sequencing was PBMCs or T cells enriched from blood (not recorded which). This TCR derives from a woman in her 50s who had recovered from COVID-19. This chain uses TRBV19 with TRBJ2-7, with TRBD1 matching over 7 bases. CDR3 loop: CASSGQVSYEQYF. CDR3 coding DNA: TGTGCCAGTAGCGGACAGGTTTCCTACGAGCAGTACTTC. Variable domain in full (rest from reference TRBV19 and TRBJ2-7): DGGITQSPKYLFRKEGQNVTLSCEQNLNHDAMYWYRQDPGQGLRLIYYSQIVNDFQKGDIAEGYSVSREKKESFPLTVTSAQKNPTAFYLCASSGQVSYEQYFGPGTRLTVT.